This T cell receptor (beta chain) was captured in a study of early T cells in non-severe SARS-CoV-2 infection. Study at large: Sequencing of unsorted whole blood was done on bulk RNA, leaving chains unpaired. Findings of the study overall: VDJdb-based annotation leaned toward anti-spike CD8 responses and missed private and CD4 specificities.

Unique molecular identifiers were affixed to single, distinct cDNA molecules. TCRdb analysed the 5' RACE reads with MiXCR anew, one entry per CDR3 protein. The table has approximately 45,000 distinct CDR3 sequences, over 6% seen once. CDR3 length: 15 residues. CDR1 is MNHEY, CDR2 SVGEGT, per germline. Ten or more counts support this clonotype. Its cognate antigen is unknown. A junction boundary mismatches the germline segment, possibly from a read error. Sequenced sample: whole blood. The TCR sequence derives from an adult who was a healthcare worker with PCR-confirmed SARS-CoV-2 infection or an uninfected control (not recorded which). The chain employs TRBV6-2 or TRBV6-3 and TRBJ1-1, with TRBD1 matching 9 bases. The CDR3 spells CASSLTGGVNTEAFF. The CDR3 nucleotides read TGTGCCAGCAGTCTGACAGGGGGAGTGAATACTGAAGCTTTCTTT.